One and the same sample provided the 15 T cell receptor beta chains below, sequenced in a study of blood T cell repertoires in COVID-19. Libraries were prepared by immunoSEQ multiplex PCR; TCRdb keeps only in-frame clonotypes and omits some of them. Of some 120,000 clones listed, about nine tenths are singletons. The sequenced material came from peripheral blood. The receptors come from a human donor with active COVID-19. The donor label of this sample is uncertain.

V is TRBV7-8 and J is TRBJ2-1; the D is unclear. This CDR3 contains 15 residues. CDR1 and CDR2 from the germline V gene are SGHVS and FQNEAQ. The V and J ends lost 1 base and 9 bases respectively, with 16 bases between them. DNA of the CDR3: TGTGCCAGCAGCTTAGAAGAGGTGCGGAGTAGTGAGCAGTTCTTC. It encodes CASSLEEVRSSEQFF.

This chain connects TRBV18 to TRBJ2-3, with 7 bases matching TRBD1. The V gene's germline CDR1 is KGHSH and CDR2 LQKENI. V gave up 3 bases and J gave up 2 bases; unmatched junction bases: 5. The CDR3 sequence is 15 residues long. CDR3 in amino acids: CASSPNRGDTDTQYF. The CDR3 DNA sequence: TGTGCCAGCTCACCGAACAGGGGAGACACAGATACGCAGTATTTT.

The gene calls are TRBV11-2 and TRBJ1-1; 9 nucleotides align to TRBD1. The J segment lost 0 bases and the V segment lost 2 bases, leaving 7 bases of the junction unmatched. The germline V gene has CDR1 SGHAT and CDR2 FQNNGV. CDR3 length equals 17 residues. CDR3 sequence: CASSLFGTGRLNTEAFF. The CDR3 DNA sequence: TGTGCCAGCAGCTTATTTGGGACAGGGAGGTTGAACACTGAAGCTTTCTTT.

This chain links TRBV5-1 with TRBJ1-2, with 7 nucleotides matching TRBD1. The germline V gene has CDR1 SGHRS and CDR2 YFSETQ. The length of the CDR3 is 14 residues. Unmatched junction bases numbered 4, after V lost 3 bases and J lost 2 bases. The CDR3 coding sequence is TGCGCCAGCAGCTCGAACAGGGGAAACTATGGCTACACCTTC. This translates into CASSSNRGNYGYTF.

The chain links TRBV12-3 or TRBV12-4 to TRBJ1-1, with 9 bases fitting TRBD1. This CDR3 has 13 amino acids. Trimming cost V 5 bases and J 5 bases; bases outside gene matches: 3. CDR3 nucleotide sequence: TGTGCCAGCAGTGGACAGGGGTGGACTGAAGCTTTCTTT. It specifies CASSGQGWTEAFF.

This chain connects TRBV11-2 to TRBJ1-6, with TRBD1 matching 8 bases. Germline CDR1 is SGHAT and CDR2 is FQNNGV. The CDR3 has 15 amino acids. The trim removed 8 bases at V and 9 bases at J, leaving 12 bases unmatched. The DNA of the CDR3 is TGTGCCAGCGCGGTATCTACAGGGGGTGGTTCACCCCTCCACTTT. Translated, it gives CASAVSTGGGSPLHF.

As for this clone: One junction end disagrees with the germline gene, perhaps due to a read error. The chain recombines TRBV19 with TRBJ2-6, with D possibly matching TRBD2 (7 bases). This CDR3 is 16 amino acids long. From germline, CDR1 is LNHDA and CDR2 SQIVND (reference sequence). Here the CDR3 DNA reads TGTGCCGGTAGTCAAGGGGGGGCTGCGGGGGCCAACGTCCTGACTTTC. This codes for CAGSQGGAAGANVLTF.

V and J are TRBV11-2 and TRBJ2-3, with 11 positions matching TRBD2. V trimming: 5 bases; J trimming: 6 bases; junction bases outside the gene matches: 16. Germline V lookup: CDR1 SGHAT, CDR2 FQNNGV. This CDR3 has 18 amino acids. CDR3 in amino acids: CASSPGELAGGPRDTQYF. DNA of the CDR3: TGTGCCAGCAGCCCGGGTGAGCTAGCGGGGGGCCCCAGGGATACGCAGTATTTT.

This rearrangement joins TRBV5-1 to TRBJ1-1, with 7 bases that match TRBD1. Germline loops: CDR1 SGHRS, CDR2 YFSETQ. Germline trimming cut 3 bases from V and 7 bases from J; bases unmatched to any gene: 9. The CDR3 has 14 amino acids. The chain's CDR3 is CASSSATGTIEAFF. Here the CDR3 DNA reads TGCGCCAGCAGCTCGGCGACAGGGACCATTGAAGCTTTCTTT.

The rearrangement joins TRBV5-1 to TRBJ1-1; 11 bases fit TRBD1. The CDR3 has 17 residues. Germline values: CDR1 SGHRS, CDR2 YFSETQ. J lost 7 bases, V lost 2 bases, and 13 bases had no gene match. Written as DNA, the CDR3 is TGCGCCAGCAGCTTCGTTGAGGGACAGGGGGGACCGATTGAAGCTTTCTTT. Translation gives CASSFVEGQGGPIEAFF.

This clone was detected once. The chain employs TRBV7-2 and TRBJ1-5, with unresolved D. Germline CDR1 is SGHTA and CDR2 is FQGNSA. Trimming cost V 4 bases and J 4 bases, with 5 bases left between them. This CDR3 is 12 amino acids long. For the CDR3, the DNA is TGTGCCAGCAGCTCCTTTAATCAGCCCCAGCATTTT. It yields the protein CASSSFNQPQHF. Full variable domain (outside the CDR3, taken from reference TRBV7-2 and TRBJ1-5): GAGVSQSPSNKVTEKGKDVELRCDPISGHTALYWYRQSLGQGLEFLIYFQGNSAPDKSGLPSDRFSAERTGGSVSTLTIQRTQQEDSAVYLCASSSFNQPQHFGDGTRLSIL.

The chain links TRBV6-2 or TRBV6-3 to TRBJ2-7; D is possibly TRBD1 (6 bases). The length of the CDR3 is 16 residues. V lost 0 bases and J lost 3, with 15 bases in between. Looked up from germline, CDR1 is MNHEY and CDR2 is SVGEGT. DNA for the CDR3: TGTGCCAGCAGTTACTCCACCGGGACAATAAACTACGAGCAGTACTTC. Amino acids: CASSYSTGTINYEQYF.

CDR3 sequence: CASSLDAGATPYF. In DNA form, the CDR3 reads TGTGCCAGCAGCTTAGATGCGGGAGCCACCCCGTACTTC. This chain uses TRBV7-2 with TRBJ2-7, with 7 bases fitting TRBD2. This CDR3 has 13 amino acids. The trim removed 1 base at V and 12 bases at J, leaving 9 bases unmatched. Germline CDR1 reads SGHTA; CDR2 reads FQGNSA.

CDR3 DNA: TGTGCCAGCAGTGGACTGAGTAATGAAAAACTGTTTTTT. As protein: CASSGLSNEKLFF. The chain couples TRBV6-2 or TRBV6-3 to TRBJ1-4; D ambiguous. The ends were cut back, 5 bases at V and 4 bases at J, with 8 bases in the middle. The CDR3 is 13 residues long. Germline assignment: CDR1 MNHEY and CDR2 SVGEGT.

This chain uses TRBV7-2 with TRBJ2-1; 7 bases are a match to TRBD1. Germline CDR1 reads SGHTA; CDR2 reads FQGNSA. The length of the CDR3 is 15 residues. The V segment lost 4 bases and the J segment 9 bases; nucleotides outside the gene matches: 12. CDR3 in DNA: TGTGCCAGCAGCTCCCGACAGGGTCTGAGAGTTGAGCAGTTCTTC. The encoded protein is CASSSRQGLRVEQFF.